This T cell receptor beta chain was captured by sequencing in a study of blood T cells in healthy people across ages (dated by TCRdb to about 2015). Background on the whole study: In model experiments, template switching captured about one uniquely barcoded TCR beta cDNA molecule for every two T cells. The study measured age-related changes in TCR beta repertoire diversity using deep sequencing normalized with unique cDNA molecular identifiers. The donors were divided into four age groups: young (average roughly 15 years), middle-aged (about 39), aged (approximately 62) and long-lived (about 80). Donors of different ages were randomly distributed across sequencing lanes to avoid experimental bias. Using the same blood draw, the study looked at two additional independent replicas of 1 million unique cDNA reads for two donors, one aged 18 to 29 and the other aged 80 or older. General conclusions and limits of the study: Because profiling used bulk unsorted PBMCs, naive and antigen-experienced compartments could not be compared conclusively. A strong correlation was found between observed TCR beta diversity and the percentage of naive T cells measured by flow cytometry. Observed TCR beta diversity per million T cells fell roughly linearly with age, and a significant reduction was already apparent by age approximately 40. Compared with the aged group, the long-lived group had more naive CD4+ T cells, fewer expanded clones and increased TCR diversity, a pattern suggesting age selection. Estimates of total diversity based on one million sequenced T cells were considered lower bounds and underestimates. Because the CMV infection status of the donors was unknown, age-related changes in expanded clonotypes may potentially have been confounded.

Library prep was done by 5' RACE. TCRdb records Illumina HiSeq 2500 as the sequencer. A second about 7 to 12 cycle PCR used a sample-barcoded 5' primer and a J-beta primer mix. A unique molecular identifier was introduced onto each TCR beta cDNA molecule by a template-switch 5' adaptor carrying 12 random nucleotides. Each sample yielded at least 3 million CDR3-containing paired-end reads. First-strand cDNA synthesis was performed from all RNA using the Mint cDNA synthesis kit, with priming by a TRBC-specific oligonucleotide. After uracil-DNA glycosylase treatment, a first 18-cycle PCR used universal primers M1SS and BC2_uni_R on all cDNA. On the study's bioinformatics: Normalization of each sample was performed by random selection of 1 million high-quality reads, each carrying a distinct molecular identifier. Reads with shared molecular identifiers were discarded instead of being binned into consensus sequences. MiTCR, set to a Q25 quality threshold and the strictest error-elimination algorithm, was used for CDR3 identification, clonotype clustering and error correction. A nonparametric unseen species model with Euler transformation was used to estimate lower-bound total TCR beta diversity. The raw public reads went through TCRdb reprocessing: fastp at Q25, MiXCR clone calling, in-frame beta chains kept. Records with the same CDR3 protein are collapsed into one entry carrying the most frequent genes and DNA. These V and J calls originate from TCRdb's pipeline instead of the authors' own analysis. This sample is represented by just over 1 million distinct CDR3 sequences; around 45% of them were singletons. Jointly, the top ten make up 15% to 20% of the sample.

The donors were around 39 Caucasian individuals from Russia, aged roughly 6 to 90 years, who were systemically healthy. Each donor gave 9 to 10 milliliters of peripheral blood, collected into EDTA-treated Vacutainer tubes. Ficoll-Paque density-gradient centrifugation was used to isolate PBMCs, with at least 7 million per sample. Total RNA, at least 5.5 micrograms per sample, was extracted from PBMCs with Trizol reagent. For every donor, flow cytometry on a PBMC aliquot measured the percentage of naive CD45RAhigh/CD27high T cells. For this chain, trimming is 4 bases at the V end and 2 bases at the J end, and the number of junction bases without a gene match is 7. Spanning cysteine to phenylalanine, the CDR3 consists of 16 amino acids. Only the CDR3 portion is preserved as DNA: 48 bases, with reading frame beginning at the first base. The germline V gene sets CDR1 to SGDLS and CDR2 to YYNGEE. As regards this clonotype: Its recognized antigen is unknown. Base-call qualities are not available, and no considerably larger clone is one nucleotide away.

Source material: blood. This chain joins TRBV9 to TRBJ2-3; TRBD2 lines up with 10 middle nucleotides. The TCR comes from a woman aged 60-75 years in good health. CDR3 loop: CASSLGLAAVTDTQYF. The DNA reads as follows: TGTGCCAGCAGCCTAGGACTAGCGGCAGTCACAGATACGCAGTATTTT.